A selection of T cell receptor beta chains follows, all from one sample in a study of CD4 and CD8 cells across lung adenocarcinoma regions. TCRdb used MiXCR to reprocess the PCR reads, holding one entry per CDR3 protein. The sample holds about 20,000 distinct CDR3 sequences; roughly half are singletons and the top ten take under 35%. The sequenced sample consisted of CD8+ T cells from the center of a lung tumor. The receptors come from a female donor with lung adenocarcinoma. The CD4 and CD8 labels of this study may be unreliable. Each CDR3 is given with its conserved first and last residue. D genes are given only for firm matches. Clone size is given for some rows only: seen once, a few or many times, or a class if the clone is expanded.

TRBV27,TRBD1,TRBJ2-1,many,TGTGCCAGCAGTCCCGACAGGGGCTCCTACAATGAGCAGTTCTTC,CASSPDRGSYNEQFF
TRBV6-1,-,TRBJ1-1,-,TGTGCCAGCAGTGATCGTTTTCAGGGGAGCACTGAAGCTTTCTTT,CASSDRFQGSTEAFF
TRBV10-3,TRBD2,TRBJ2-3,-,TGTGCCATGGGGCATGGGGGGAGGGCCGGAGATACGCAGTATTTC,CAMGHGGRAGDTQYF
TRBV27,TRBD2,TRBJ2-4,-,TGTGCCAGCAGTCCGGAGCGGGGAGCCAAAAACACGCAGTACTTT,CASSPERGAKNTQYF
TRBV12-3/TRBV12-4,-,TRBJ1-1,many,TGTGCCAGCGGATTCCGCCGGGACACTGAAGCTTTCTTT,CASGFRRDTEAFF
TRBV6-1,-,TRBJ1-1,many,TGTGCCAGCAGGTGGGGGAGGAACACTGAAGCTTTCTTT,CASRWGRNTEAFF
TRBV27,-,TRBJ2-7,-,TGTGCCAGCAGTAACTTAGGTCGGGGGGCAACCTACGAGCAGTACTTC,CASSNLGRGATYEQYF
TRBV6-1,-,TRBJ2-3,few,TGTGCCAGCAGTGAATCCATATCTACAGATACGCAGTATTTT,CASSESISTDTQYF
TRBV6-1,TRBD1,TRBJ1-2,many,TGTGCCAGCAGTGAAGTCGGTAGGGACAGCTTC,CASSEVGRDSF
TRBV4-1,-,TRBJ2-7,-,TGCGCCAGCAGCCTATTAGGTCTAGCCACCTACGAGCAGTACTTC,CASSLLGLATYEQYF
TRBV9,TRBD1,TRBJ2-2,-,TGTGCCAGCAGCCCCACTGACAGGGGCCGCCGGGAGCTGTTTTTT,CASSPTDRGRRELFF
TRBV10-1,TRBD2,TRBJ2-4,-,TGCGCCAGCAGTCCCGGGGGGGGGGGTGACAAAGAGATCCAGTACTTC,CASSPGGGGDKEIQYF
TRBV6-1,TRBD1,TRBJ1-2,-,TGTGCCAGCAGGCCCGGGACAGGCTATGGCTACACCTTC,CASRPGTGYGYTF